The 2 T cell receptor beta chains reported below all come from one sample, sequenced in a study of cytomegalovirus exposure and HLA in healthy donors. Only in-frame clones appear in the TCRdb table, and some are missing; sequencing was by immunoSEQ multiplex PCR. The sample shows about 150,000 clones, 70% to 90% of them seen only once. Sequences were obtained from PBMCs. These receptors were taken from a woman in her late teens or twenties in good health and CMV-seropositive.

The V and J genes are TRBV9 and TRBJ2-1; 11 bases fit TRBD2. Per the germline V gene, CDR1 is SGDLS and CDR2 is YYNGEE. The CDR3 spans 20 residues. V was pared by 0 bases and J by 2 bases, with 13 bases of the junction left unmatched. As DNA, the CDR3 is TGTGCCAGCAGCGTAGGATCCGGACTAGCGGGTCAGGAGCCCTACAATGAGCAGTTCTTC. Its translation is CASSVGSGLAGQEPYNEQFF. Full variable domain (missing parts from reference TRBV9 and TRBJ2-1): DSGVTQTPKHLITATGQRVTLRCSPRSGDLSVYWYQQSLDQGLQFLIQYYNGEERAKGNILERFSAQQFPDLHSELNLSSLELGDSALYFCASSVGSGLAGQEPYNEQFFGPGTRLTVL.

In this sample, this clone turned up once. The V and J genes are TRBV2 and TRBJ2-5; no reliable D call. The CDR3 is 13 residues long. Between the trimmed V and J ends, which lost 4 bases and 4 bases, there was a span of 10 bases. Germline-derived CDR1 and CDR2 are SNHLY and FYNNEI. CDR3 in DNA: TGTGCCAGCAGTGCGGAGCTAGGAGAGACCCAGTACTTC. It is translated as CASSAELGETQYF.